The TCR beta chain under discussion was sequenced for a study of PD-1 blockade in classical Hodgkin lymphoma. A note on this clone: Its antigen is not known.

Method: immunoSEQ multiplex PCR; TCRdb's copy keeps in-frame clones and lacks some. The top ten hold more than 6.5% of the sample, which has tens of thousands of clones, about 92% seen once. Study observations and caveats: For complete responders, baseline diversity was comparable to that of newly diagnosed patients.

The CDR3 is made up of 12 amino acids. Looked up from germline, CDR1 is SEHNR and CDR2 is FQNEAQ (reference sequence). The V end lost 1 base, the J end lost 9 bases, and 7 bases lay between the germline ends. Every patient had relapsed following autologous stem cell transplantation, and cohorts differed in brentuximab vedotin exposure. The receptor comes from a human donor with classical Hodgkin lymphoma. The chain combines TRBV7-9 with TRBJ2-1; D gene uncertain. The sequences come from peripheral blood mononuclear cells (PBMCs), collected at baseline. CDR3: CASSLVPGEQFF. Here the CDR3 DNA reads TGTGCCAGCAGCTTAGTTCCCGGTGAGCAGTTCTTC.